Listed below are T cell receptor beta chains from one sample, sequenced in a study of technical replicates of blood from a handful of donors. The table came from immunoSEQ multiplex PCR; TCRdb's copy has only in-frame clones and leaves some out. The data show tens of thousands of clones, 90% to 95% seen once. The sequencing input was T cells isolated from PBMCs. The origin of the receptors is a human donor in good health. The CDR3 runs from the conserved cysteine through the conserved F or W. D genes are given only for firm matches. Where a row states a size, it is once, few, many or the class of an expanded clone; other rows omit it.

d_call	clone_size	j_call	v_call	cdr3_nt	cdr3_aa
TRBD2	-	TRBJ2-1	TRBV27	TGTGCCAGCAGTATCCCTAGCGGGAGGCTAGATGAGCAGTTCTTC	CASSIPSGRLDEQFF
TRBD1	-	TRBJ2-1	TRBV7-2	TGTGCCAGCAGTTCCGGGACAGGGGCCCTCAATGAGCAGTTCTTC	CASSSGTGALNEQFF
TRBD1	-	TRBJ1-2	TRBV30	TGTGCCTGGACGGCAGGGGGCTATGGCTACACCTTC	CAWTAGGYGYTF
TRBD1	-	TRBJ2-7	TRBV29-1	TGCAGCGTTGGGGAGACGGGACAGGGAGCCTACGAGCAGTACTTC	CSVGETGQGAYEQYF
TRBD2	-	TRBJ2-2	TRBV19	TGTGCCAGTATTAGCGGGTGGACCGGGGAGCTGTTTTTT	CASISGWTGELFF
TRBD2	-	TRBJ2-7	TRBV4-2	TGTGCCAGCAGCCGACGGGGGGACTCAACCTACGAGCAGTACTTC	CASSRRGDSTYEQYF
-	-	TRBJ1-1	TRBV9	TGTGCCAGCAGCGTAAGCCTTAACTCTTACACTGAAGCTTTCTTT	CASSVSLNSYTEAFF
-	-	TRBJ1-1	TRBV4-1	TGCGCCAGCAGCCAAGATATGGCAGGGAACACTGAAGCTTTCTTT	CASSQDMAGNTEAFF
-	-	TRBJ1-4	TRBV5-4	TGTGCCAGCAGCTTGGCAGGGGTTGAAAAACTGTTTTTT	CASSLAGVEKLFF
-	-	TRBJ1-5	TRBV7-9	TGTGCCAGCAGCTTAGGGAGTCAGCCCCAGCATTTT	CASSLGSQPQHF
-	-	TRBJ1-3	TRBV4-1	TGCGCCAGCAGCCAAGATCCCCCAGGGAGGTCTGGAAACACCATATATTTT	CASSQDPPGRSGNTIYF
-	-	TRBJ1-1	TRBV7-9	TGTGCCAGCAGGGGTGAAGACGGGGGGAGGAACACTGAAGCTTTCTTT	CASRGEDGGRNTEAFF
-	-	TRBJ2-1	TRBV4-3	TGCGCCAGCAGCCAAGGAATTCGAGCGGGCGGCTACAATGAGCAGTTCTTC	CASSQGIRAGGYNEQFF
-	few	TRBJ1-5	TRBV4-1	TGCGCCAGCAGTTCAGGTGATCAGCCCCAGCATTTT	CASSSGDQPQHF
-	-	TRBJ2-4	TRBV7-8	TGTGCCAGCAGCATTGAAGGGGGGGGGATGATAGGAAACATTCAGTACTTC	CASSIEGGGMIGNIQYF
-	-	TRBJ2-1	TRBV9	TGTGCCTCCGAGGGTACTAGTACCTACAATGAGCAGTTCTTC	CASEGTSTYNEQFF
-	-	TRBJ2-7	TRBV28	TGTGCCAGCAGTGGGGGCGGTCCCTACGAGCAGTACTTC	CASSGGGPYEQYF
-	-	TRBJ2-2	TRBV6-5	TGTGCCAGCAGTTACTACAGACGCACCGGGGAGCTGTTTTTT	CASSYYRRTGELFF
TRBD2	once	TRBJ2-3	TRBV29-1	TGCAGCGTTGGACTAGCCGCTAGCACAGATACGCAGTATTTT	CSVGLAASTDTQYF
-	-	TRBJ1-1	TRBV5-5	TGTGCCAGCAGCTTGGGCGTCTCCATGAACACTGAAGCTTTCTTT	CASSLGVSMNTEAFF
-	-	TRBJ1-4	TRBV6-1	TGTGCCAGCAGTGAAGCTTGGGCAGGGAGGAGTGAAAAACTGTTTTTT	CASSEAWAGRSEKLFF
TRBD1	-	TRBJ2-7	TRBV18	TGTGCCAGCTCACCACAACAGGGGCCCTCCTACGAGCAGTACTTC	CASSPQQGPSYEQYF
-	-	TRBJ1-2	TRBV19	TGTGCCAGTAATCCCCGGAGCACTACTAACTATGGCTACACCTTC	CASNPRSTTNYGYTF
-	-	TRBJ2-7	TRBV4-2	TGTGCCAGCAGCCAAGGGCAAGGGGCTAACGAGCAGTACTTC	CASSQGQGANEQYF
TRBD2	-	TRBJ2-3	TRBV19	TGTGCCAGTAGGACCCCCGGAGCGGGAGGGCCAGATACGCAGTATTTT	CASRTPGAGGPDTQYF
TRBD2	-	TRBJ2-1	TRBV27	TGTGCCAGCGGACTAGCGGGTTACAATGAGCAGTTCTTC	CASGLAGYNEQFF
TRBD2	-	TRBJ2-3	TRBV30	TGTGCCTGGAGTGTGGGACTAGCGGGAGGTACCACAGATACGCAGTATTTT	CAWSVGLAGGTTDTQYF
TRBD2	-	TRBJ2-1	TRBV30	TGTGCCTGGACCTTCCACAGCGGGACCTACAATGAGCAGTTCTTC	CAWTFHSGTYNEQFF
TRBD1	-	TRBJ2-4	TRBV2	TGTGCCAGCACAGGGACAGGGGTTAACATTCAGTACTTC	CASTGTGVNIQYF
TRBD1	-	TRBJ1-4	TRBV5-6	TGTGCCAGCAGCTCTAACCTCGGGACAGGGCTTAATGAAAAACTGTTTTTT	CASSSNLGTGLNEKLFF
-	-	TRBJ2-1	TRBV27	TGTGCCAGCAGTTTAACCGGGTTCTACAATGAGCAGTTCTTC	CASSLTGFYNEQFF
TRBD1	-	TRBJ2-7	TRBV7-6	TGTGCCAGCAGCTTAAATTCGTTTACAGGGGGCTACGAGCAGTACTTC	CASSLNSFTGGYEQYF
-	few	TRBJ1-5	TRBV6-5	TGTGCCAGCAGTACCACAGTCTATCAGCCCCAGCATTTT	CASSTTVYQPQHF
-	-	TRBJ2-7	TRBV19	TGTGCCAGTAGTATCGCCTGGAGCTCCTACGAGCAGTACTTC	CASSIAWSSYEQYF
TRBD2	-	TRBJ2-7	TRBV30	TGTGCCTTAGTGACTAGCGGGAGAGACCGGAGCTCCTACGAGCAGTACTTC	CALVTSGRDRSSYEQYF
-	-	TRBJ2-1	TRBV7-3	TGTGCCAGCAGCTTATACAGCGGATCCTACAATGAGCAGTTCTTC	CASSLYSGSYNEQFF
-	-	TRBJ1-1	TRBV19	TGTGCCAGTAGTATTCAACAGGGATTGGGTGGAACTGAAGCTTTCTTT	CASSIQQGLGGTEAFF
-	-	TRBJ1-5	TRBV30	TGTGCCTGGACTTCCCGGGACAACGATCAGCCCCAGCATTTT	CAWTSRDNDQPQHF
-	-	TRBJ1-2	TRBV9	TGTGCCAGCAGCCCCCAAGAGCCGGGATATGGCTACACCTTC	CASSPQEPGYGYTF
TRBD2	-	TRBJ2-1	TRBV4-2	TGTGCCAGCAGCCAAGACGGGCGGACTAGCGGGAGCGATGAGCAGTTCTTC	CASSQDGRTSGSDEQFF
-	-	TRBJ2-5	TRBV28	TGTGCCAGCAGACCCCACGGGGGAGAGACCCAGTACTTC	CASRPHGGETQYF
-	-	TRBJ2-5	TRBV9	TGTGCCAGCAGCGTGCAGGGGATCGAGACCCAGTACTTC	CASSVQGIETQYF
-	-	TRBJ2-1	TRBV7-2	TGTGCCAGCAGCCGGGGTTCCTTCTCCTACAATGAGCAGTTCTTC	CASSRGSFSYNEQFF
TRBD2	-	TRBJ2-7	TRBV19	TGTGCCAGTAGTAAGACTAGCGGGGACTACGAGCAGTACTTC	CASSKTSGDYEQYF
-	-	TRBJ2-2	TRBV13	TGTGCCAGCAGCTTAAGTAGGGGGAACACCGGGGAGCTGTTTTTT	CASSLSRGNTGELFF
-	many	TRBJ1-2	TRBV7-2	TGTGCCAGCAGCTCAGGGGTCGTTGGCTATGGCTACACCTTC	CASSSGVVGYGYTF